This T cell receptor beta chain derives from a study of blood T cell repertoires in COVID-19. Study context: Samples taken during acute and convalescent COVID-19 were collected in the United States, Italy and Spain. The analysed material was cDNA or gDNA that came from T cells, B-cell-depleted T cells, or PBMCs.

This table comes from immunoSEQ multiplex PCR, and its TCRdb copy is limited to in-frame clones, with some not included. Of about 200,000 clones listed, around 83% are singletons. V was shortened by 8 bases and J by 1 base, with 9 bases between the two germline ends. CDR3 size: 14 residues. Germline CDR1 reads MGHDK; CDR2 reads SYGVNS. Sequenced sample: peripheral blood. The chain joins TRBV25-1 to TRBJ2-6; D is unresolved. The sequence derives from a human donor in a cohort sampled during active COVID-19. The CDR3: CASSGYSGANVLTF. The DNA of the CDR3 is TGTGCCAGCTCCGGTTATTCTGGGGCCAACGTCCTGACTTTC. Based on the CDR3 plus reference TRBV25-1 and TRBJ2-6, the full variable domain is EADIYQTPRYLVIGTGKKITLECSQTMGHDKMYWYQQDPGMELHLIHYSYGVNSTEKGDLSSESTVSRIRTEHFPLTLESARPSHTSQYLCASSGYSGANVLTFGAGSRLTVL.